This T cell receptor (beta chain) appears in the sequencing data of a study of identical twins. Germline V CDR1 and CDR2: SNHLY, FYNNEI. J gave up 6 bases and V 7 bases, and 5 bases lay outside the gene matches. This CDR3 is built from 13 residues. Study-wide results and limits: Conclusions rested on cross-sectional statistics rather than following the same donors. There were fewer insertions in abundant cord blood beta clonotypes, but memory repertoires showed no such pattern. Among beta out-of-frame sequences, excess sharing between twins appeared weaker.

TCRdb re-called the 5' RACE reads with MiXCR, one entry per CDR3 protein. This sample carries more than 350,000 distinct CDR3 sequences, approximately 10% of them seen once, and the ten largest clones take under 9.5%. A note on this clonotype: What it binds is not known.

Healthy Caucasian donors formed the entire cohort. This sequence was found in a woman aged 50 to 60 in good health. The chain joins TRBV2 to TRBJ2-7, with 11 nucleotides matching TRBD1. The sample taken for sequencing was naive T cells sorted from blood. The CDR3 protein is CASIRTGGAEQYF. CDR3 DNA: TGTGCCAGCATCCGGACAGGGGGCGCCGAGCAGTACTTC.